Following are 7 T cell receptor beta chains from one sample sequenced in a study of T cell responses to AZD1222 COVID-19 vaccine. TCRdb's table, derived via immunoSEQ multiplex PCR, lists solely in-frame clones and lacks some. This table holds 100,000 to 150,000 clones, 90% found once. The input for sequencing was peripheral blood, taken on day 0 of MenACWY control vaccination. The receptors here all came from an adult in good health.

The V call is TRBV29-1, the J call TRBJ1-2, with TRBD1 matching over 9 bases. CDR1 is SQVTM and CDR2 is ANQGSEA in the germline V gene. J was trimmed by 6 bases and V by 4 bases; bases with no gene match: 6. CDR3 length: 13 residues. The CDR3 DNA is TGCAGCGTTGTCACAGGGGGCGACCATGGCTACACCTTC. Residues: CSVVTGGDHGYTF.

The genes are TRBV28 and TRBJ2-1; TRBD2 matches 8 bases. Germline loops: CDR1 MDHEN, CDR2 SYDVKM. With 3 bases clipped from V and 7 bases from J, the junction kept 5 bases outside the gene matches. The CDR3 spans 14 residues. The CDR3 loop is CASSFGTRGNEQFF. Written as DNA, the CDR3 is TGTGCCAGCAGTTTCGGGACTAGGGGTAATGAGCAGTTCTTC.

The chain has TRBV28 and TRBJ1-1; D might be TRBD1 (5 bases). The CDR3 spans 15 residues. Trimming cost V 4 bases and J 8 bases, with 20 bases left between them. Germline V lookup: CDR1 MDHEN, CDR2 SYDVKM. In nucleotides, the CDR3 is TGTGCCAGCAGTTCCCCGGTTTGGGGCTCTAGGGAAGCTTTCTTT. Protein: CASSSPVWGSREAFF.

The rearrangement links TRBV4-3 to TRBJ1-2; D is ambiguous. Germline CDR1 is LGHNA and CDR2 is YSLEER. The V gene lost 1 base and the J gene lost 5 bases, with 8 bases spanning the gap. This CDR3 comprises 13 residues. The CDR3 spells CASSQGYGYGYTF. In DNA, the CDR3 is TGCGCCAGCAGCCAAGGATACGGGTATGGCTACACCTTC.

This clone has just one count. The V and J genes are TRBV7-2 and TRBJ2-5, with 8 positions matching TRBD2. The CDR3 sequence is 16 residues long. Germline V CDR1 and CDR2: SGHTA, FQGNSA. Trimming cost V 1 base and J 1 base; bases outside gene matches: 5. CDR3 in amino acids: CASSLGVAGSQETQYF. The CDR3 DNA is TGTGCCAGCAGCTTAGGGGTAGCGGGGTCCCAAGAGACCCAGTACTTC.

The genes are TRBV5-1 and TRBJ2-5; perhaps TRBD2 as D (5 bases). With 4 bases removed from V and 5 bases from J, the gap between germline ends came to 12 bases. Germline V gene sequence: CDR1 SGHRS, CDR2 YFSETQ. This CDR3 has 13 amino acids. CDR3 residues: CASSRTVGETQYF. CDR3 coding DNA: TGCGCCAGCAGCAGGACTGTCGGGGAGACCCAGTACTTC.

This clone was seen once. CDR3 amino acids: CASSSSSSGMGYNEQFF. In nucleotides, the CDR3 is TGCGCCAGCAGCTCTTCTTCGTCGGGGATGGGGTACAATGAGCAGTTCTTC. This rearrangement joins TRBV5-1 to TRBJ2-1; TRBD2 might be the D (5 bases). CDR1 is SGHRS and CDR2 is YFSETQ in the germline V gene. Trimming stripped 3 bases from V and 4 bases from J, with 20 bases between. This CDR3 has 17 residues.